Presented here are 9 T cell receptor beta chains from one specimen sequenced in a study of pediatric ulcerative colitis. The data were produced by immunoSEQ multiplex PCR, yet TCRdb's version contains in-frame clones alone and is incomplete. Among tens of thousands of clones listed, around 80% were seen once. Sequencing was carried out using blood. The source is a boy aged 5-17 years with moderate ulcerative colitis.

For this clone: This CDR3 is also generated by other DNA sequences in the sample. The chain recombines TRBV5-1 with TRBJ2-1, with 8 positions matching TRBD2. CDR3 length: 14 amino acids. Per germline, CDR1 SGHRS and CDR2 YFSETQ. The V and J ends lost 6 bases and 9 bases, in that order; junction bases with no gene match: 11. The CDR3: CASTVAGGYSEQFF. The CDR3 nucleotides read TGCGCCAGCACCGTCGCGGGGGGTTACTCTGAGCAGTTCTTC.

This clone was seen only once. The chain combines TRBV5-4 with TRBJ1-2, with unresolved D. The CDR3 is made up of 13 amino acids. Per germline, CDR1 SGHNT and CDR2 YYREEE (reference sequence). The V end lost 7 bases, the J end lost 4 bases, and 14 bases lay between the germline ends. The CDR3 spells CASLRAGIYGYTF. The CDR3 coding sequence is TGTGCCAGCCTGAGGGCGGGGATCTATGGCTACACCTTC.

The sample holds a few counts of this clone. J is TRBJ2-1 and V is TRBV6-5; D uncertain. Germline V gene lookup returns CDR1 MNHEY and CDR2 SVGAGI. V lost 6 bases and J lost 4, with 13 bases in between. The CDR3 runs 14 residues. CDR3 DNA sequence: TGTGCCAGCAGCGAAGGGCGTTATTACAATGAGCAGTTCTTC. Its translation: CASSEGRYYNEQFF.

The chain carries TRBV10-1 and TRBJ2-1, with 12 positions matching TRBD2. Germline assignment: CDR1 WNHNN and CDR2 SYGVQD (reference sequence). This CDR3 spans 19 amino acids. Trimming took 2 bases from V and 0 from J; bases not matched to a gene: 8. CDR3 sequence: CASSEGRSSGRVSYNEQFF. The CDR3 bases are TGCGCCAGCAGTGAGGGAAGATCTAGCGGGAGGGTCTCCTACAATGAGCAGTTCTTC.

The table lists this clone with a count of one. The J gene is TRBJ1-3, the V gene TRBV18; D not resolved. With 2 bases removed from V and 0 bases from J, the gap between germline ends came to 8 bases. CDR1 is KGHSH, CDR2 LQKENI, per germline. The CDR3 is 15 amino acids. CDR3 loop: CASSPNPRSGNTIYF. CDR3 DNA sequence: TGTGCCAGCTCACCAAATCCCCGCTCTGGAAACACCATATATTTT.

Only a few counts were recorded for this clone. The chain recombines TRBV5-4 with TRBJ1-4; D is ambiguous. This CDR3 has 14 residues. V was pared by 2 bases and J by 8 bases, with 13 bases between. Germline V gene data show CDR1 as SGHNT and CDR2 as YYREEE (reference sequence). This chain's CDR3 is CASSLQLFGEKLFF. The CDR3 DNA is TGTGCCAGCAGCTTACAGTTGTTCGGGGAAAAACTGTTTTTT.

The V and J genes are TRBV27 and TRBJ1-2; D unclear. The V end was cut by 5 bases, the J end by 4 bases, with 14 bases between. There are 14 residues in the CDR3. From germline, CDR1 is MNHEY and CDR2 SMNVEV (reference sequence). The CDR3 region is CASSPLPQIYGYTF. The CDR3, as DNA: TGTGCCAGCAGTCCCTTGCCGCAAATCTATGGCTACACCTTC.

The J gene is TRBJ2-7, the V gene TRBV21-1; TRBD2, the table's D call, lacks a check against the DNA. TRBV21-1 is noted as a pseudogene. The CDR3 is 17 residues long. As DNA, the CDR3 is TGTGCCAGCAGCAAAGCATATGGAGCTTGGCGATCCTACGAGCAGTACTTC. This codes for CASSKAYGAWRSYEQYF.

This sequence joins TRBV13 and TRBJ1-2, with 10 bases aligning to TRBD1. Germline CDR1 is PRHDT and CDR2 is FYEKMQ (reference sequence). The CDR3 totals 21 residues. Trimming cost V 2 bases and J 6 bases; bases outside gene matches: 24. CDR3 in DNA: TGTGCCAGCAGCTTATCCCTATCTTACACCGGGACAGGGGCCAAGAGCGATGGCTACACCTTC. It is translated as CASSLSLSYTGTGAKSDGYTF.